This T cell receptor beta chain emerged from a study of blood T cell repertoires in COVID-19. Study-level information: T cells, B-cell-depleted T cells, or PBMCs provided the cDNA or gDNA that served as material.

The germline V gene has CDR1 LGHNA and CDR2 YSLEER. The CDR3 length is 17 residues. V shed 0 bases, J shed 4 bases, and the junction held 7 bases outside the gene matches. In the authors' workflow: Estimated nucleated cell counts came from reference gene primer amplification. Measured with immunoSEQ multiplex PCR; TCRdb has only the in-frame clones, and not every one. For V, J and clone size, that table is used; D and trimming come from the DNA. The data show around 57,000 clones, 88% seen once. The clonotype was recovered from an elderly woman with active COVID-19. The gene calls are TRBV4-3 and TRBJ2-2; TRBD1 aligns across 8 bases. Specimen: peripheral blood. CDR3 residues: CASSQELGTGATGELFF. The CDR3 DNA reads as TGCGCCAGCAGCCAAGAATTAGGGACAGGAGCCACCGGGGAGCTGTTTTTT.